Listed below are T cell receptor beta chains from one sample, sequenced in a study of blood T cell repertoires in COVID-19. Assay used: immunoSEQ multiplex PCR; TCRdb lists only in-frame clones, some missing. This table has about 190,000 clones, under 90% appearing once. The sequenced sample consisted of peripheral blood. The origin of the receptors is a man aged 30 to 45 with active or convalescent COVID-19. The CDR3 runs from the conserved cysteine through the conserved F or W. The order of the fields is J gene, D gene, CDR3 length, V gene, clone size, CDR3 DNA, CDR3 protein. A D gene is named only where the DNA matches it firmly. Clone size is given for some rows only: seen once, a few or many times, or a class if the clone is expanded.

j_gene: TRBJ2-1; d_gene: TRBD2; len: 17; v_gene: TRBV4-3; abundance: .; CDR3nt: TGCGCCAGCAGCCAAGTCGGAATTTTAGCGGGCTACAATGAGCAGTTCTTC; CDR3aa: CASSQVGILAGYNEQFF
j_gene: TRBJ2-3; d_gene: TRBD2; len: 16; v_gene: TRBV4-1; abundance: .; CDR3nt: TGCGCCAGCAGCCAAGGGACTAGCGGTTTCACAGATACGCAGTATTTT; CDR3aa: CASSQGTSGFTDTQYF
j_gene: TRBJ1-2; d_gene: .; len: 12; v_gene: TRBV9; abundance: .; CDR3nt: TGTGCCAGCTTTTCCAGTGCCTATGGCTACACCTTC; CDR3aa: CASFSSAYGYTF
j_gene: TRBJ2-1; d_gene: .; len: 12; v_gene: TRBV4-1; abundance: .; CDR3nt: TGCGCCAGTACCAGAGACTACGATGAGCAGTTCTTC; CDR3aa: CASTRDYDEQFF
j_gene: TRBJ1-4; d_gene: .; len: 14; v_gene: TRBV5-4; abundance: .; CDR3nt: TGTGCCAGCAGCTTGGGCGGGGGTAATGAAAAACTGTTTTTT; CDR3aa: CASSLGGGNEKLFF
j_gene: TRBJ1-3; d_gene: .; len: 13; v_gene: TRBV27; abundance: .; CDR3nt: TGTGCCAGCTCGGGGGGCGCTGGAAACACCATATATTTT; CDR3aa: CASSGGAGNTIYF
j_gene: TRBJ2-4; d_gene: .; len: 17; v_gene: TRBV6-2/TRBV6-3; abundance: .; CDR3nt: TGTGCCAGCAGTTTTGTCAGTCCTAGAGCAGCCAAAAACATTCAGTACTTC; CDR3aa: CASSFVSPRAAKNIQYF
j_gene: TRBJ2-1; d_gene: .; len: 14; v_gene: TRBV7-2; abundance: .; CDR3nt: TGTGCCAGCAGCTTAGGTGAGGGGGAGAATGAGCAGTTCTTC; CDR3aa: CASSLGEGENEQFF
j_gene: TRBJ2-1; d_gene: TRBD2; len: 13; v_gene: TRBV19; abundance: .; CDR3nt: TGTGCCAGTGTTAGCGGGAGGTTCAATGAGCAGTTCTTC; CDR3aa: CASVSGRFNEQFF
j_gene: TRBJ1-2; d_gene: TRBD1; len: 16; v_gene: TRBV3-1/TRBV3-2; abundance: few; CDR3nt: TGTGCCAGCAGCCGTCACGACAGGGTGCCAAACTATGGCTACACCTTC; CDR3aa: CASSRHDRVPNYGYTF
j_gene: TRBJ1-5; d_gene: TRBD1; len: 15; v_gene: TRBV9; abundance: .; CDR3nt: TGTGCCAGCAGCCAATCTGACAGGGGACGGCAGCCCCAGCATTTT; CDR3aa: CASSQSDRGRQPQHF
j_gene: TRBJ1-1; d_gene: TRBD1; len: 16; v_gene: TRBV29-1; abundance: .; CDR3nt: TGCAGCGTCCTCTACAATTCCGGGACAGCGAACACTGAAGCTTTCTTT; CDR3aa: CSVLYNSGTANTEAFF
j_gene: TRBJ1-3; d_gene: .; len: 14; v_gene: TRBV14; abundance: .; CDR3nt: TGTGCCAGCAGCCACTACCTGGGGGCATACAGGGAATATTTT; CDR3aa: CASSHYLGAYREYF
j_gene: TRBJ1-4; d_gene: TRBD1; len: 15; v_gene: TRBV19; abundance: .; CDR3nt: TGTGCCAGTAGCCGTGGGACAGGGGTAAATGAAAAACTGTTTTTT; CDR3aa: CASSRGTGVNEKLFF
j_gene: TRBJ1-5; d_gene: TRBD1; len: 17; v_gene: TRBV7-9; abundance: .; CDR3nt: TGTGCCAGCAGCGGAGGACAGGGCCACTATAGCAATCAGCCCCAGCATTTT; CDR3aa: CASSGGQGHYSNQPQHF
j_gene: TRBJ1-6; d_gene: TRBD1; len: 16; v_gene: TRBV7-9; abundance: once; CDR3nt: TGTGCCAGCAGCTTAGGAGACAGGGGCTATAATTCACCCCTCCACTTT; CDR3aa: CASSLGDRGYNSPLHF
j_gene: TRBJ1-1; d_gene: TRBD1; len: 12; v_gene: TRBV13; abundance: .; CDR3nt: TGTGCCAGCAGCGCCACAGGGGCTGAAGCTTTCTTT; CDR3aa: CASSATGAEAFF
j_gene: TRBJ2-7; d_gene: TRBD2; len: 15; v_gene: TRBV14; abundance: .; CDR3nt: TGTGCCAGCAGCCAAGGTTTAGGGCGGGGGTACGAGCAGTACTTC; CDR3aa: CASSQGLGRGYEQYF
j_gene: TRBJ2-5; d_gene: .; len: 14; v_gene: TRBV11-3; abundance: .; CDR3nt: TGTGCCAGCAGCCGGATAGCTAACCAAGAGACCCAGTACTTC; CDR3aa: CASSRIANQETQYF
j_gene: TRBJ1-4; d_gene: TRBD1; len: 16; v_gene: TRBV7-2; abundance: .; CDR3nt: TGTGCCAGCAGCTTAGGGGGACAGGGGGCTAATGAAAAACTGTTTTTT; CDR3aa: CASSLGGQGANEKLFF
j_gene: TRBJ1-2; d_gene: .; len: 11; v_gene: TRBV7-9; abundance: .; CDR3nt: TGTGCCAGCAGCTCACTAGAGGGCTACACCTTC; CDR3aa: CASSSLEGYTF
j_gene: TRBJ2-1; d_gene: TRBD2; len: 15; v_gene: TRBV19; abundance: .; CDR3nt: TGTGCCAGTAGTATTGGCGGGGGGAGCTACAATGAGCAGTTCTTC; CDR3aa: CASSIGGGSYNEQFF
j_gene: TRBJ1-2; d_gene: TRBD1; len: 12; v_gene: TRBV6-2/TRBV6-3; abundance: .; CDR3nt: TGTGCCAGCAGTCCGACAGGGCGCGGCTACACCTTC; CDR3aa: CASSPTGRGYTF
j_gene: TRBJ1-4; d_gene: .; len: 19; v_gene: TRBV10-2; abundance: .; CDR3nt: TGCGCCAGCAGTGAGTCAAAGTCAAGCGCGTTGGCAACTAATGAAAAACTGTTTTTT; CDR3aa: CASSESKSSALATNEKLFF
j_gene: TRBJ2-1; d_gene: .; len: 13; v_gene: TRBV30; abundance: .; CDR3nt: TGTGTAGCGAGGGTCGGTACCTACAATGAGCAGTTCTTC; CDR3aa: CVARVGTYNEQFF
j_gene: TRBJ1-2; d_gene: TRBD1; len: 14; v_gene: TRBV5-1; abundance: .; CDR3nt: TGCGCCAGCAGCGTCCGACAGGGGGAATCGGCCTACACCTTC; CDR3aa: CASSVRQGESAYTF
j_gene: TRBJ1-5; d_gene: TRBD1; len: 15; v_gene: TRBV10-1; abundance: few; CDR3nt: TGCGCCAGCAGTCCGACAGGGTTGGCGGCTCAGCCCCAGCATTTT; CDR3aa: CASSPTGLAAQPQHF
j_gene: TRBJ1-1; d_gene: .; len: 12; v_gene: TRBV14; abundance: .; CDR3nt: TGTGCCAGCAGCCAAGTCGGGGATAAGGCTTTCTTT; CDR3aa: CASSQVGDKAFF
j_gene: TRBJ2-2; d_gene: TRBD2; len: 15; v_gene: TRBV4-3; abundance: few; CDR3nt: TGCGCCAGCAGCGCCCTAGCGGGAGACACCGGGGAGCTGTTTTTT; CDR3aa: CASSALAGDTGELFF
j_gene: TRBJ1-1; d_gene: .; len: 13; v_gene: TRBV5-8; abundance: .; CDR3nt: TGTGCCAGCAACAACCAAGAGGTCACTGAAGCTTTCTTT; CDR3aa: CASNNQEVTEAFF
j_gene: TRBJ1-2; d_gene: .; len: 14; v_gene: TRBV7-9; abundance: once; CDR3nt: TGTGCCAGCAGCCCTTATACAGGGAACTATGGCTACACCTTC; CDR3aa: CASSPYTGNYGYTF